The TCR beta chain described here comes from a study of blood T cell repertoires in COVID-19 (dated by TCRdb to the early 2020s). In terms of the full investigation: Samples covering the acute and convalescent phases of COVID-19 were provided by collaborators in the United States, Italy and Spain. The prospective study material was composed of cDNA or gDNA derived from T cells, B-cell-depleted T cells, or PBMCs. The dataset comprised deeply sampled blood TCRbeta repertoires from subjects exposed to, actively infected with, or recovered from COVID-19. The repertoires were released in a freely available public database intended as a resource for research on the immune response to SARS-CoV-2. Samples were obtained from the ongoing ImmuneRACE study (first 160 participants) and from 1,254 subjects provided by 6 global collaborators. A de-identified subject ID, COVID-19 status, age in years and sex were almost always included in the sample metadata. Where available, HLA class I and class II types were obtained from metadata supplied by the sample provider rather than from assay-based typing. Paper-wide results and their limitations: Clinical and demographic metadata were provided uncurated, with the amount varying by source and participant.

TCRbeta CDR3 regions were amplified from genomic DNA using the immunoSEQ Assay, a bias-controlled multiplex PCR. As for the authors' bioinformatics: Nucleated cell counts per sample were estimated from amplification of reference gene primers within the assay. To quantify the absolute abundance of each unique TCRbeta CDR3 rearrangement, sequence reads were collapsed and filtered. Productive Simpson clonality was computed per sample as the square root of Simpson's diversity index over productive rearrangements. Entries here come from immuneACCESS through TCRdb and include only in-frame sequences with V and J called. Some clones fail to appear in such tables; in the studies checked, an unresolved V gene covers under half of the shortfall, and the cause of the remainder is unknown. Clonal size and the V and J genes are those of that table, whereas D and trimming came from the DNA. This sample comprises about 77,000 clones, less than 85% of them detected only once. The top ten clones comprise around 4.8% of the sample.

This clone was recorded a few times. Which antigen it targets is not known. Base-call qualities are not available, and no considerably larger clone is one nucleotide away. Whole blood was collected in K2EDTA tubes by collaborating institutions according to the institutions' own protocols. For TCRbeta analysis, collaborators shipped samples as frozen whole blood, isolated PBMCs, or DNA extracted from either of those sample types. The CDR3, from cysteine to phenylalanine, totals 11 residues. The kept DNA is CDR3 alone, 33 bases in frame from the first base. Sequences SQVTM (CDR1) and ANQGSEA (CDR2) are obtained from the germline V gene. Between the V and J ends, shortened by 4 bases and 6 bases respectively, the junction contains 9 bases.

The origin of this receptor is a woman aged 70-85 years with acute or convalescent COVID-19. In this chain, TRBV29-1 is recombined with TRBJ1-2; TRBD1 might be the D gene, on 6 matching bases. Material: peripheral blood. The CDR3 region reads CSVGSGDGYTF. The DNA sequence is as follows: TGCAGCGTTGGTTCAGGGGATGGCTACACCTTC. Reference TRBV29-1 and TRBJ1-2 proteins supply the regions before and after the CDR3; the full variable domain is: SAVISQKPSRDICQRGTSLTIQCQVDSQVTMMFWYRQQPGQSLTLIATANQGSEATYESGFVIDKFPISRPNLTFSTLTVSNMSPEDSSIYLCSVGSGDGYTFGSGTRLTVV.